The rows below give T cell receptor beta chains drawn from one sample of a study of blood T cell repertoires in COVID-19. Produced via immunoSEQ multiplex PCR; TCRdb's table is partial and in-frame only. The sample contains about 340,000 clones, about 90% of which appear only once. Sequencing used peripheral blood. The receptor set was obtained from a woman younger than 30 who had recovered from COVID-19. CDR3s include the opening cysteine and the closing phenylalanine or tryptophan. Each record gives: V gene, J gene, D gene, clone size, CDR3 DNA, CDR3 protein. The D gene is left open where the match is weak. Clone size appears in some rows only: once, few, many, or a class for an expanded clone.

TRBV11-2,TRBJ1-1,TRBD1,-,TGTGCCAGCAGCCCCAGGACAGGCACTGAAGCTTTCTTT,CASSPRTGTEAFF
TRBV3-1/TRBV3-2,TRBJ1-1,TRBD1,-,TGTGCCAGCACCTCGACAGGGGCCTTCAACACTGAAGCTTTCTTT,CASTSTGAFNTEAFF
TRBV7-2,TRBJ2-5,TRBD2,-,TGTGCCAGCAGCCCTAGCGGAGGGGTACAAGAGACCCAGTACTTC,CASSPSGGVQETQYF
TRBV5-1,TRBJ2-1,TRBD1,once,TGCGCCAGCAGCTCTCAACAGGGGGTGGACAATGAGCAGTTCTTC,CASSSQQGVDNEQFF
TRBV5-6,TRBJ2-1,-,few,TGTGCCAGCAGCTTGGGACTGACCAGGGAATCTTTATGGTTCTTC,CASSLGLTRESLWFF
TRBV19,TRBJ2-3,-,-,TGTGCCAGTAGGAAAACTAGCTTTCATGTAGCAGATACGCAGTATTTT,CASRKTSFHVADTQYF
TRBV7-9,TRBJ1-1,-,-,TGTGCCAGCAGCCCGACAGGACTTCTCACTGAAGCTTTCTTT,CASSPTGLLTEAFF
TRBV12-3/TRBV12-4,TRBJ1-1,-,few,TGTGCCAGCAGTTTTCAGAACACTGAAGCTTTCTTT,CASSFQNTEAFF
TRBV29-1,TRBJ2-3,TRBD1,-,TGCAGCACATTGCCACGAGACAGGGTACTCGAGTTT,CSTLPRDRVLEF
TRBV2,TRBJ1-1,-,-,TGTGCCAGCAGCGAGTCGGGCACTGAAGCTTTCTTT,CASSESGTEAFF
TRBV12-5,TRBJ2-5,TRBD2,-,TGTGCTAGTGGTTTGGGAGCGGGAGGGGGTGAGACCCAGTACTTC,CASGLGAGGGETQYF
TRBV7-2,TRBJ2-1,TRBD1,few,TGTGCCAGCAGCTTAAGGGGGCAGGCAAACAATGAGCAGTTCTTC,CASSLRGQANNEQFF
TRBV5-4,TRBJ1-1,-,-,TGTGCCAGCAGCTTGGATGGGGGGAACCCTGAAGCTTTCTTT,CASSLDGGNPEAFF
TRBV12-3/TRBV12-4,TRBJ1-2,-,-,TGTGCCAGCAGTTTTCGACACCGCTACACCTTC,CASSFRHRYTF
TRBV19,TRBJ2-3,-,-,TGTGCCAGTCGACTCACAGATACGCAGTATTTT,CASRLTDTQYF
TRBV3-1/TRBV3-2,TRBJ1-1,-,once,TGTGCCAGCAGCCAGAGGGTCGGCACTGAAGCTTTCTTT,CASSQRVGTEAFF
TRBV7-9,TRBJ2-2,-,-,TGTGCCAGCAGCTTTCGGGCGGGGAACACCGGGGAGCTGTTTTTT,CASSFRAGNTGELFF
TRBV4-1,TRBJ2-2,TRBD2,-,TGCGCCAGCAGCCAAGATTCCGGCGGGAGGATCACCGGGGAGCTGTTTTTT,CASSQDSGGRITGELFF
TRBV11-3,TRBJ2-2,TRBD2,-,TGTGCCAGCAGCACACATAGCGGGAGAGGCACCGGGGAGCTGTTTTTT,CASSTHSGRGTGELFF
TRBV3-1/TRBV3-2,TRBJ1-3,-,-,TGTGCCAGCAGCCCCATGGCAGTCGGAAACACCATATATTTT,CASSPMAVGNTIYF
TRBV19,TRBJ1-5,TRBD1,-,TGTGCCAGTAGGTACAGGGGCAGCAATCAGCCCCAGCATTTT,CASRYRGSNQPQHF
TRBV19,TRBJ1-3,-,-,TGTGCCAGTAGTATTTCTGAGGCTGGAAACACCATATATTTT,CASSISEAGNTIYF
TRBV5-6,TRBJ2-1,TRBD2,-,TGTGCCAGCAGCTTGGCGCTAGCGGGAGTGCTACATGAGCAGTTCTTC,CASSLALAGVLHEQFF
TRBV6-5,TRBJ1-3,-,-,TGTGCCAGCAGTTACTCGAGCGTTATCTCTGGAAACACCATATATTTT,CASSYSSVISGNTIYF
TRBV18,TRBJ1-5,TRBD1,-,TGTGCCAGCTCACCTCGACAGGGTTTCGATCAGCCCCAGCATTTT,CASSPRQGFDQPQHF
TRBV28,TRBJ1-2,-,-,TGTGCCAGCAGTCCCCCCGCGGGGGCTTATGGCTACACCTTC,CASSPPAGAYGYTF
TRBV7-8,TRBJ2-1,TRBD1,once,TGTGCCAGCAGCTTAGGGGTTGGGGGACAGAACAATGAGCAGTTCTTC,CASSLGVGGQNNEQFF
TRBV14,TRBJ1-2,-,-,TGTGCCAGCAGCCAAGTGCGACAGGACTATGGCTACACCTTC,CASSQVRQDYGYTF
TRBV30,TRBJ2-3,TRBD2,-,TGTGCCTGGAGTCCCCTACTCGGGAGGGCCACAGATACGCAGTATTTT,CAWSPLLGRATDTQYF
TRBV27,TRBJ2-1,TRBD2,-,TGTGCCAGCAGCCCAACTAGCGGGAGGGGCAATGAGCAGTTCTTC,CASSPTSGRGNEQFF
TRBV13,TRBJ1-2,TRBD1,-,TGTGCCAGCAGCTTACATAAGGACAGGGGGAACTATGGCTACACCTTC,CASSLHKDRGNYGYTF
TRBV18,TRBJ2-5,TRBD1,once,TGTGCCAGCTCACCACCGGTCGCAGGGGGCAGGGAGACCCAGTACTTC,CASSPPVAGGRETQYF
TRBV3-1/TRBV3-2,TRBJ2-3,TRBD2,once,TGTGCCAGCAGCCGACTGGCTCGAGAGCGGGAGGGCCGAGGGGATACGCAGTATTTT,CASSRLAREREGRGDTQYF
TRBV9,TRBJ2-2,-,-,TGTGCCAGCAGCGTAGTGGCGGTAAACACCGGGGAGCTGTTTTTT,CASSVVAVNTGELFF
TRBV15,TRBJ2-5,TRBD2,-,TGTGCCACCAGGTTTAGCGGGGGCTCGGAGACCCAGTACTTC,CATRFSGGSETQYF
TRBV7-2,TRBJ2-3,-,once,TGTGCCAGCAGCTCTTACTACGATACGCAGTATTTT,CASSSYYDTQYF
TRBV7-9,TRBJ2-1,TRBD2,-,TGTGCCAGCAGCCCCATCAACGTAGCGGGAGGAGTCCACAATGAGCAGTTCTTC,CASSPINVAGGVHNEQFF
TRBV2,TRBJ2-1,-,-,TGTGCCAGCAGAACGGGCTACAATGAGCAGTTCTTC,CASRTGYNEQFF
TRBV19,TRBJ1-1,-,-,TGTGCCAGTAGTATCTTCCAGGTGGGAGCGAACACTGAAGCTTTCTTT,CASSIFQVGANTEAFF
TRBV4-1,TRBJ2-3,-,-,TGCGCCAGCAGCCAAGGCCGAAGGGAGCGGCTCACAGATACGCAGTATTTT,CASSQGRRERLTDTQYF
TRBV11-2,TRBJ1-5,-,once,TGTGCCAGCAGCTGGCAGGGAACTCAGCCCCAGCATTTT,CASSWQGTQPQHF
TRBV18,TRBJ2-2,-,-,TGTGCCAGCTCACCTACTACCGGGGAGCTGTTTTTT,CASSPTTGELFF
TRBV30,TRBJ1-2,-,-,TGTGCCTGGAGTGATAACAGGGATGGATACTATGGCTACACCTTC,CAWSDNRDGYYGYTF
TRBV18,TRBJ1-2,TRBD1,-,TGTGCCAGCTCACCAGGGACAGGGGGCAGTATCTATGGCTACACCTTC,CASSPGTGGSIYGYTF
TRBV24-1,TRBJ1-5,TRBD1,-,TGTGCCACCAGTGAGGCAGGGGGAGGTCAGCCCCAGCATTTT,CATSEAGGGQPQHF
TRBV2,TRBJ1-2,-,-,TGTGCCAGCACCCTCGGGGACTATGGCTACACCTTC,CASTLGDYGYTF
TRBV6-5,TRBJ1-2,-,-,TGTGCCAGCAGTCGCACGAGACTGGATACGCCCGGCTACACCTTC,CASSRTRLDTPGYTF
TRBV11-3,TRBJ1-2,-,-,TGTGCCAGCAGCTTAGGTCAGTGGCAGAACACCTTC,CASSLGQWQNTF
TRBV7-2,TRBJ1-1,-,-,TGTGCCAGCAGCTCCCAGGGCTTGATGAACACTGAAGCTTTCTTT,CASSSQGLMNTEAFF
TRBV7-2,TRBJ2-5,TRBD1,-,TGTGCCAGCAGTCTACAGGGGCGGGAGACCCAGTACTTC,CASSLQGRETQYF
TRBV9,TRBJ2-4,TRBD2,-,TGTGCCAGCAGCGCGGGACTAGCGGAAGACATTCAGTACTTC,CASSAGLAEDIQYF
TRBV6-5,TRBJ1-1,TRBD1,-,TGTGCCAGCAGTTACAGCAGGGGGCGGACTGAAGCTTTCTTT,CASSYSRGRTEAFF
TRBV4-1,TRBJ2-2,-,-,TGCGCCAGCAGCCAAGATCTAGGGGGCACCGGGGAGCTGTTTTTT,CASSQDLGGTGELFF
TRBV6-5,TRBJ2-4,TRBD2,-,TGTGCCAGCAGTTCGGCCGGGACTAATGGAAACATTCAGTACTTC,CASSSAGTNGNIQYF
TRBV6-5,TRBJ1-3,-,-,TGTGCCAGCACCCTCGGTGACACCATATATTTT,CASTLGDTIYF
TRBV9,TRBJ2-3,TRBD2,-,TGTGCCAGCAGCCTTAGCGGGAAGGGCACAGATACGCAGTATTTT,CASSLSGKGTDTQYF